Listed below are T cell receptor beta chains from one sample, sequenced in a study of T cell repertoires in cytomegalovirus infection. TCRdb redid the calling of the reads with MiXCR, one entry per CDR3 protein. The sample includes roughly 320,000 distinct CDR3 sequences, around a tenth of them seen just once. The sample was PBMCs. Source of these receptors: a human donor in good health (CMV status not recorded). Some clones in this sample may be carry-over from other donors' samples. Each CDR3 is given with its conserved first and last residue. Fields, in order: clone size, J gene, V gene, D gene, CDR3 protein, CDR3 DNA. D genes are given only for firm matches. A row's size may be missing; if present it is once, few, many or a size class.

>many|TRBJ2-7|TRBV7-9|TRBD1
CASRGRGGQGKPYYEQYF
TGTGCCAGCAGAGGTCGGGGGGGACAGGGGAAACCCTACTACGAGCAGTACTTC
>few|TRBJ2-7|TRBV20-1|TRBD2
CSARDLASGFYEQYF
TGCAGTGCTAGAGATTTGGCTAGCGGGTTCTACGAGCAGTACTTC
>many|TRBJ1-1|TRBV20-1|-
CSARVLAGMRNTEAFF
TGCAGTGCTAGAGTTTTAGCAGGGATGAGGAACACTGAAGCTTTCTTT
>many|TRBJ2-3|TRBV20-1|TRBD2
CSARGLAGTETQYF
TGCAGTGCTAGGGGACTAGCGGGAACGGAGACGCAGTATTTT
>many|TRBJ1-2|TRBV30|TRBD1
CAWSYGRGRGTRVSRYGYTF
TGTGCCTGGTCGTACGGGAGGGGGCGCGGGACCAGGGTATCGCGTTATGGCTACACCTTC
>many|TRBJ2-7|TRBV11-2|TRBD1
CASKQDRGRYEQYF
TGTGCCAGCAAACAGGACAGGGGGCGTTACGAGCAGTACTTC
>many|TRBJ2-1|TRBV12-3/TRBV12-4|-
CASSSAGDEQFF
TGTGCCAGCAGTTCGGCAGGGGATGAGCAGTTCTTC
>few|TRBJ1-6|TRBV20-1|TRBD1
CSARDRGTSPLHF
TGCAGTGCTAGAGACAGGGGGACTTCACCCCTCCACTTT
>many|TRBJ2-7|TRBV7-6|TRBD1
CASSNDRGSSYEQYF
TGTGCCAGCAGTAACGACAGGGGCTCCTCCTACGAGCAGTACTTC
>few|TRBJ1-1|TRBV19|-
CASKNPGLGTEAFF
TGTGCCAGTAAGAATCCGGGGCTGGGGACTGAAGCTTTCTTT
>few|TRBJ2-2|TRBV7-9|-
CASSLEGTTGELFF
TGTGCCAGCAGCTTAGAGGGGACCACCGGGGAGCTGTTTTTT
>-|TRBJ1-1|TRBV4-2|-
CASSQDRGTGSTPEAFF
TGTGCCAGCAGCCAAGATAGGGGAACAGGGTCAACCCCTGAAGCTTTCTTT
>-|TRBJ2-2|TRBV5-1|TRBD1
CASSSQPQGAGELFF
TGCGCCAGCAGCTCACAACCACAGGGGGCCGGGGAGCTGTTTTTT
>-|TRBJ1-1|TRBV7-2|TRBD1
CASSQGRGLRAFF
TGTGCCAGCAGTCAAGGCAGGGGGCTTAGGGCTTTCTTT
>-|TRBJ1-5|TRBV10-3|-
CATGPGVGKPQHF
TGTGCCACCGGACCGGGGGTCGGGAAGCCCCAGCATTTT
>few|TRBJ1-3|TRBV11-3|TRBD1
CASSPQGENTIYF
TGTGCCAGCAGCCCACAGGGGGAGAACACCATATATTTT
>-|TRBJ2-5|TRBV27|TRBD2
CASSLSMTWTSGGLGTQYF
TGTGCCAGCAGTTTATCGATGACTTGGACTAGCGGAGGCCTTGGGACCCAGTACTTC
>-|TRBJ2-7|TRBV6-2/TRBV6-3|-
CASSYSIAGWQYF
TGTGCCAGCAGTTACTCGATTGCGGGCTGGCAGTACTTC
>many|TRBJ2-2|TRBV7-2|-
CASSPSNTGELFF
TGTGCCAGCAGCCCCTCGAACACCGGGGAGCTGTTTTTT
>many|TRBJ1-2|TRBV7-2|TRBD1
CASSLSDRGRGYTF
TGTGCCAGCAGCTTATCGGACAGGGGTCGGGGCTACACCTTC
>-|TRBJ2-5|TRBV6-1|-
CASKSGQETQYF
TGTGCCAGCAAATCAGGCCAAGAGACCCAGTACTTC
>-|TRBJ2-1|TRBV2|TRBD2
CASVQRGVNEQFF
TGTGCCAGCGTCCAGCGGGGGGTCAATGAGCAGTTCTTC
>few|TRBJ2-5|TRBV5-1|-
CASILGGTSGETQYF
-
>many|TRBJ1-1|TRBV7-2|-
CASSLNGGWTNTEAFF
TGTGCCAGCAGCTTAAACGGGGGTTGGACTAACACTGAAGCTTTCTTT
>-|TRBJ1-1|TRBV19|-
CASSVYPGQPRSEAFF
TGTGCCAGTAGTGTCTATCCAGGACAGCCTCGTTCTGAAGCTTTCTTT
>few|TRBJ1-4|TRBV12-3/TRBV12-4|TRBD1
CASSPRTGGHEKLFF
TGTGCCAGCAGTCCCCGGACAGGGGGCCATGAAAAACTGTTTTTT
>many|TRBJ2-7|TRBV7-2|-
CASSLGAGLGEQYF
TGTGCCAGCAGCTTAGGGGCAGGGCTCGGCGAGCAGTACTTC
>many|TRBJ1-2|TRBV6-6|-
CASSPDSAAGYTF
TGTGCCAGCAGTCCTGACTCGGCGGCTGGCTACACCTTC
>few|TRBJ2-1|TRBV3-1|-
CASSQDVTVNEQFF
TGTGCCAGCAGCCAAGATGTTACAGTGAATGAGCAGTTCTTC
>few|TRBJ2-7|TRBV27|-
CASSLSGRGAYEQYF
TGTGCCAGCAGTTTATCTGGGAGGGGGGCTTACGAGCAGTACTTC
>few|TRBJ1-5|TRBV19|-
CASSIAGTNQPQHF
TGTGCCAGTAGTATAGCAGGGACCAATCAGCCCCAGCATTTT
>-|TRBJ2-4|TRBV6-2/TRBV6-3|-
CASSYPVGSKNIQYF
TGTGCCAGCAGTTATCCCGTAGGGTCCAAAAACATTCAGTACTTC
>-|TRBJ1-2|TRBV7-9|TRBD1
CASSLTGQANYGYTF
TGTGCCAGCAGTTTGACGGGACAGGCTAACTATGGCTACACCTTC
>many|TRBJ2-1|TRBV7-8|TRBD2
CASSSRRSSSGWSSYNEQFF
TGTGCCAGCAGTTCCAGACGGAGTTCTAGCGGGTGGAGCTCCTACAATGAGCAGTTCTTC
>-|TRBJ1-6|TRBV7-2|TRBD1
CASSLGAGQRNSPLHF
TGTGCCAGCAGCTTAGGCGCGGGACAGAGAAATTCACCCCTCCACTTT
>few|TRBJ1-2|TRBV20-1|TRBD1
CSASGTGAGGYTF
TGCAGTGCTTCCGGGACAGGGGCCGGTGGCTACACCTTC
>-|TRBJ2-3|TRBV24-1|-
CATSDFADTQYF
TGTGCCACCAGTGATTTCGCAGATACGCAGTATTTT
>-|TRBJ1-4|TRBV25-1|-
CASRRDNAQLFF
TGTGCCAGCAGGAGGGACAACGCCCAACTGTTTTTT
>-|TRBJ2-1|TRBV13|TRBD2
CASPGGLAGYNEQFF
TGTGCCAGCCCCGGTGGCCTAGCGGGATACAATGAGCAGTTCTTC
>many|TRBJ2-7|TRBV7-2|TRBD2
CASSKTSGGPYEQYF
TGTGCCAGCAGCAAGACTAGCGGGGGGCCCTACGAGCAGTACTTC
>-|TRBJ2-7|TRBV11-2|-
CASSLNRAKVEQYF
TGTGCCAGCAGCTTAAACAGGGCAAAGGTCGAGCAGTACTTC
>few|TRBJ2-7|TRBV20-1|TRBD1
CSALETPGQGTYEQYF
TGCAGTGCTTTAGAGACCCCGGGACAGGGGACCTACGAGCAGTACTTC
>many|TRBJ2-7|TRBV12-3/TRBV12-4|TRBD1
CASSRTGGSSYEQYF
TGTGCCAGCAGCCGGACAGGGGGAAGCTCCTACGAGCAGTACTTC
>many|TRBJ2-1|TRBV4-2|-
CASSQPFVNEQFF
TGTGCCAGCAGCCAACCCTTTGTGAATGAGCAGTTCTTC
>many|TRBJ2-5|TRBV10-3|TRBD1
CATRDRAQETQYF
TGTGCCACCCGGGACAGAGCACAAGAGACCCAGTACTTC
>-|TRBJ2-1|TRBV7-6|-
CASSNEAQSYNEQFF
TGTGCCAGCAGCAACGAGGCTCAATCCTACAATGAGCAGTTCTTC
>many|TRBJ1-4|TRBV5-4|-
CASSRSGPNEKLFF
TGTGCCAGCAGCCGATCAGGGCCTAATGAAAAACTGTTTTTT
>many|TRBJ1-1|TRBV4-3|-
CASSQGSGTEAFF
TGCGCCAGCAGCCAAGGATCCGGCACTGAAGCTTTCTTT
>-|TRBJ2-1|TRBV27|TRBD2
CASKVGGIYNEQFF
TGTGCCAGCAAAGTCGGGGGGATCTACAATGAGCAGTTCTTC
>many|TRBJ1-2|TRBV2|-
CASTIWAAENYGYTF
TGTGCCAGCACGATCTGGGCCGCAGAGAACTATGGCTACACCTTC
>few|TRBJ1-2|TRBV4-3|TRBD1
CASSPNLATGAINYGYTF
TGCGCCAGCAGCCCGAATCTAGCGACAGGGGCTATTAACTATGGCTACACCTTC